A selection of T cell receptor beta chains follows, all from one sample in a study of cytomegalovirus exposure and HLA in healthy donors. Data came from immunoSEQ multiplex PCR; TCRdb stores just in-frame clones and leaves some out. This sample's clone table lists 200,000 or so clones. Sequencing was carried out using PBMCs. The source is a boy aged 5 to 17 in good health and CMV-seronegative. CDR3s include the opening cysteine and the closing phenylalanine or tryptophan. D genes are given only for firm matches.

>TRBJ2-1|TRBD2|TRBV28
TGTGCCAGCAGATCACTAGCGGGGGGGACCTACAATGAGCAGTTCTTC
CASRSLAGGTYNEQFF
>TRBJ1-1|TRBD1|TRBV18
TGTGCCAGCTCCCTAGGACAGGCAGAATGGGCTTTCTTT
CASSLGQAEWAFF
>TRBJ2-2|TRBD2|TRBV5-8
TGTGCCAGCACCATATTCATAGGACTAGCGGGGGGTTTCGACACCGGGGAGCTGTTTTTT
CASTIFIGLAGGFDTGELFF
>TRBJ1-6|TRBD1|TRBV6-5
TGTGCCAGCAGTTTGGGCGGACAGGGACCTTCACCCCTCCACTTT
CASSLGGQGPSPLHF
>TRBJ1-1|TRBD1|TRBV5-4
TGTGCCAGCAGCTTCAGGACAGGGAAAAACACTGAAGCTTTCTTT
CASSFRTGKNTEAFF
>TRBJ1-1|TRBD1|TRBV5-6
TGTGCCAGCAGCTTGACAGGGGGTAAGGCTTTCTTT
CASSLTGGKAFF
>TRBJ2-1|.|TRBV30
TGTGCCTGGGGTTGGGGGGTACGATACAATGAGCAGTTCTTC
CAWGWGVRYNEQFF
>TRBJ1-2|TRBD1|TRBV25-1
TGTGCCAGCAGTGAAAATGGACAGGGCGGAAACTATGGCTACACCTTC
CASSENGQGGNYGYTF
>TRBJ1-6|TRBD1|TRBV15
TGTGCCACCAGCAGAGCGACAGGGGGCGGATCGGCCTATAATTCACCCCTCCACTTT
CATSRATGGGSAYNSPLHF
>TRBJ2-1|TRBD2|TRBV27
TGTGCCAGCAGTTTGGCGGGGGGTTACAATGAGCAGTTCTTC
CASSLAGGYNEQFF
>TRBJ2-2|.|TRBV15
TGTGCCACCAGCAGGGACAGCCTGAACACCGGGGAGCTGTTTTTT
CATSRDSLNTGELFF
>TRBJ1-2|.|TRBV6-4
TGTGCCAGCGGGGCCGTGGGCTTATATGGCTACACCTTC
CASGAVGLYGYTF
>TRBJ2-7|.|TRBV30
TGTGCCTGGAGTGTGGGGAGCCCCGGGACCTACGAGCAGTACTTC
CAWSVGSPGTYEQYF
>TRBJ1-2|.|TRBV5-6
TGTGCCAGCAGCCCCCAGGAGGCTTGGGGCTACACCTTC
CASSPQEAWGYTF
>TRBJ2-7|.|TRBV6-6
TGTGCCAGCAGTCCAATACAGGGTCCCTCCTACGAGCAGTACTTC
CASSPIQGPSYEQYF
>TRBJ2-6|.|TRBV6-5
TGTGCCAGCAGTAACAGGTACTCTGGGGCCAACGTCCTGACTTTC
CASSNRYSGANVLTF
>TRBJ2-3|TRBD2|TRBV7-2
TGTGCCAGCAGCTTAGAAAGGCTAGCGGGGGATACGCAGTATTTT
CASSLERLAGDTQYF